This TCR beta chain appears in the sequencing data of a study of breast tumors, draining lymph nodes, adjacent tissues. Study results and limitations: Tumors had less TCR diversity than lymph nodes, more than nontumor tissue. Data fit most tumor T cells coming from lymph node, expanding in tumor. That most tumor T cells come from lymph nodes remained unproven.

TCRdb reprocessed the multiplex PCR reads with MiXCR, giving one entry per CDR3 protein. The sample has some 14,000 distinct CDR3 sequences, about 60% seen once. This clonotype has just one count. Its antigen is not known. CDR1 and CDR2 from the germline V gene are WNHNN and SYGVQD (reference sequence). CDR3 length: 16 residues. V was clipped by 6 bases and J by 7 bases; unmatched bases: 12. The rearrangement uses TRBV10-1 and TRBJ2-2; 9 nucleotides agree with TRBD1. The sequencing input was tumor-adjacent breast tissue. The sequence was collected from a female donor with breast cancer. Some clones in this sample may be carry-over from other donors' samples. The CDR3 is CASSSLMVTGGGELFF. CDR3 nucleotide sequence: TGCGCCAGCAGCAGCCTCATGGTGACAGGGGGCGGGGAGCTGTTTTTT.